A single T cell receptor (beta chain) is shown here with its context. The antigen remains undetermined. At one of its ends the junction is not consistent with the germline gene, which may arise from a read error. The data were taken from a study of high-grade serous ovarian cancer treatment subgroups. Here immunoSEQ multiplex PCR was the method, and the copy in TCRdb shows in-frame clones only, minus some. Here the sample spans about 16,000 clones, almost 75% being singletons. Germline V gives CDR1 MGHRA, CDR2 YSYEKL. This CDR3 is built from 12 residues. Tumor samples were obtained before definitive surgery or chemotherapy. Study results and limitations: Only CDR3 was analyzed; CDR1 and CDR2 were not. Higher neoantigen levels went with greater TCR clonal relatedness. Same-patient tumor repertoires overlapped at roughly 0.1 to 0.85; different patients barely overlapped. Without spatial data, bulk sequencing limits insight into HGSC tumor diversity.

The material sequenced was tumor tissue. This sequence originates from a human donor with high-grade serous ovarian cancer. This chain joins TRBV4-1 and TRBJ1-4, with D unresolved. The DNA for the CDR3 is TGTGCCAGCAGCCAAGGGTCCCAGAAACTGTTTTTT. This sequence encodes CASSQGSQKLFF.